These 28 T cell receptor beta chains originate from one sample sequenced in a study of blood T cells in healthy people across ages. Alongside a J-beta primer mix, a sample-barcoded 5' primer served in a second PCR lasting about 7 to 11 cycles. MiXCR, applied by TCRdb to the 5' RACE reads, yields one record per CDR3 protein. The repertoire has about 1.8 million distinct CDR3 sequences, 49% of them found once; the top ten carry less than 2.5%. Sequencing used blood. The receptors here all came from a woman aged 40 to 49 in good health.

The chain uses TRBV28 and TRBJ1-2; maybe TRBD1 (5 bases). V lost 7 bases to trimming and J lost 3 bases, with 18 bases between them. The CDR3 totals 15 residues. CDR1 is MDHEN and CDR2 is SYDVKM in the germline V gene. CDR3 DNA: TGTGCCAGCATGGGGTATGCCGGGGACGACTATGGCTACACCTTC. Translation: CASMGYAGDDYGYTF.

In DNA form, the CDR3 reads TGTGCCAGCAGCTCACCTCAGGGTGGCGGCTACACCTTC. This sequence encodes CASSSPQGGGYTF. The rearrangement joins TRBV7-2 to TRBJ1-2, with D possibly TRBD1 on 5 matching bases. The length of the CDR3 is 13 residues. Between the trimmed V and J ends, which lost 4 bases and 8 bases, there was a span of 14 bases. Per the germline V gene, CDR1 is SGHTA and CDR2 is FQGNSA.

The rearrangement joins TRBV4-3 to TRBJ1-1; no definite D call. This CDR3 is 14 amino acids long. The germline V gene encodes CDR1 LGHNA and CDR2 YSLEER. Trimming cost V 0 bases and J 1 base, with 6 bases left between them. CDR3 protein: CASSQDHQNTEAFF. In DNA form, the CDR3 reads TGCGCCAGCAGCCAAGACCACCAGAACACTGAAGCTTTCTTT.

V is TRBV3-1 and J is TRBJ2-1; 7 bases line up with TRBD1. The CDR3 sequence is 15 residues long. The J segment lost 8 bases and the V segment lost 5 bases, leaving 12 bases of the junction unmatched. Per germline, CDR1 LGHDT and CDR2 YNNKEL (reference sequence). CDR3 nucleotide sequence: TGTGCCAGCAGCGGACAGGTTGGCATAATCGATGAGCAGTTCTTC. Translation gives CASSGQVGIIDEQFF.

The chain couples TRBV20-1 to TRBJ2-5; the D gene is possibly TRBD2 (6 bases). The ends were cut back, 1 base at V and 11 bases at J, with 8 bases in the middle. The germline V gene has CDR1 DFQATT and CDR2 SNEGSKA (reference sequence). The CDR3 spans 10 residues. CDR3 sequence reads: CSARAGEQYF. As DNA, the CDR3 is TGCAGTGCTAGAGCGGGGGAGCAGTACTTC.

Here the CDR3 DNA reads TGCGCCAGCAGCCAGGCCCTAGGGGGGCGAGAAAAACTGTTTTTT. Encoded protein: CASSQALGGREKLFF. The chain combines TRBV4-3 with TRBJ1-4; possibly TRBD1 for D (6 bases). CDR1 is LGHNA and CDR2 is YSLEER in the germline V gene. With 3 bases removed from V and 8 bases from J, the gap between germline ends came to 16 bases. The CDR3 length is 15 residues.

The gene calls are TRBV4-3 and TRBJ1-2; 7 bases match TRBD1. The germline gives CDR1 LGHNA, CDR2 YSLEER. J lost 3 bases, V lost 3 bases, and 4 bases had no gene match. The CDR3 consists of 14 residues. The CDR3 sequence is CASSHGTADYGYTF. CDR3 DNA sequence: TGCGCCAGCAGCCACGGGACAGCCGACTATGGCTACACCTTC.

This clonotype was detected only a few times. This chain connects TRBV12-3 or TRBV12-4 to TRBJ2-7; D may be TRBD2 (6 bases). Deletions cut 7 bases from V and 7 bases from J, with 20 bases between. The CDR3 sequence is 14 residues long. In DNA form, the CDR3 reads TGTGCCAGCACCTTCGGGCAGGAGGGAGAAGAGCAGTACTTC. Translated, it gives CASTFGQEGEEQYF.

The chain joins TRBV10-3 to TRBJ2-3, with TRBD2 matching over 7 bases. This CDR3 is 16 amino acids long. V shed 0 bases and J 2 bases; nucleotides not matched to a gene: 5. CDR1 and CDR2 from the germline V gene are ENHRY and SYGVKD. CDR3 amino acids: CAISESGGGNTDTQYF. DNA of the CDR3: TGTGCCATCAGTGAGTCGGGCGGGGGTAACACAGATACGCAGTATTTT.

Remarks on this clonotype: At one end the junction does not follow the germline gene, possibly because of a read error. The rearrangement links TRBV24-1 to TRBJ2-3; D is undetermined. The germline V gene has CDR1 KGHDR and CDR2 SFDVKD. The CDR3 covers 15 residues. The chain's CDR3 is CAASDLVEPSDTQYF. CDR3 nucleotide sequence: TGTGCCGCCAGTGATTTAGTGGAGCCATCAGATACGCAGTATTTT.

The gene calls are TRBV9 and TRBJ2-3; D may match TRBD1 or TRBD2 (5 bases each). This CDR3 is 14 amino acids long. CDR1 and CDR2 from the germline V gene are SGDLS and YYNGEE. V lost 3 bases to trimming and J lost 4 bases, with 12 bases between them. CDR3 coding DNA: TGTGCCAGCAGCGGGACGAGGGGCCCAGATACGCAGTATTTT. This sequence encodes CASSGTRGPDTQYF.

The chain carries TRBV7-9 and TRBJ2-1; D gene ambiguous. Per the germline V gene, CDR1 is SEHNR and CDR2 is FQNEAQ (reference sequence). V was pared by 7 bases and J by 8 bases, with 9 bases between. The CDR3 has 11 amino acids. CDR3 loop: CASTRDDEQFF. CDR3 in DNA: TGTGCCAGCACCCGTGATGATGAGCAGTTCTTC.

As to this clonotype: One junction end disagrees with the germline gene, perhaps due to a read error. The chain carries TRBV7-2 and TRBJ2-1; 9 bases are shared with TRBD1. This CDR3 contains 16 residues. Germline V gives CDR1 SGHTA, CDR2 FQGNSA. The CDR3 DNA reads TGTGCCGGCAGCTTCAATCCGGGACAGGGAGCAAATGAGCAGTTCTTC. This sequence encodes CAGSFNPGQGANEQFF.

The chain recombines TRBV4-3 with TRBJ2-1, with 8 bases identical to TRBD2. The CDR3 is made up of 16 amino acids. V lost 1 base, J lost 6 bases, and 8 bases stayed unmatched. Germline CDR1 reads LGHNA; CDR2 reads YSLEER. This CDR3 reads CASSQGVRGGPNEQFF. In DNA, the CDR3 is TGCGCCAGCAGCCAAGGGGTACGGGGGGGCCCCAATGAGCAGTTCTTC.

This chain links TRBV4-1 with TRBJ2-7; D may be TRBD1 (6 bases). This CDR3 is 16 amino acids long. Per germline, CDR1 MGHRA and CDR2 YSYEKL. With 3 bases removed from V and 1 base from J, the gap between germline ends came to 16 bases. CDR3 bases: TGCGCCAGCAGCCAGCTAGCAGGGGTCGCTTCCTACGAGCAGTACTTC. Protein product: CASSQLAGVASYEQYF.

This sequence joins TRBV2 and TRBJ2-7; D gene unclear. Trimming removed 7 bases at V and 7 bases at J, with 14 bases between. The germline V gene encodes CDR1 SNHLY and CDR2 FYNNEI. The CDR3 is 12 residues long. The CDR3, as DNA: TGTGCCAGCACCCTGGAGTTGGGTGAGCAGTACTTC. Its translation is CASTLELGEQYF.

The CDR3 DNA reads TGTGCCAGCAGCTTGCAGGCGCTCGACTATGGCTACACCTTC. Amino acid sequence: CASSLQALDYGYTF. J is TRBJ1-2 and V is TRBV5-6, with no clear D. V lost 1 base and J lost 3, with 10 bases in between. Germline V gene data show CDR1 as SGHDT and CDR2 as YYEEEE. This CDR3 is 14 amino acids long.

The V gene is TRBV4-3, the J gene TRBJ2-5; D remains unclear. The CDR3 spans 15 residues. Per germline, CDR1 LGHNA and CDR2 YSLEER. Trimming left V 0 bases short and J 2 bases short, with 10 bases between. The CDR3 here is CASSQEGIVQETQYF. The DNA of the CDR3 is TGCGCCAGCAGCCAAGAGGGGATAGTTCAAGAGACCCAGTACTTC.

This clonotype has more than one count but fewer than ten. The chain has TRBV6-2 or TRBV6-3 and TRBJ2-7, with D perhaps TRBD1 (5 bases). The CDR3 has 16 amino acids. The V end was cut by 7 bases, the J end by 3 bases, with 22 bases between. Per the germline V gene, CDR1 is MNHEY and CDR2 is SVGEGT. DNA of the CDR3: TGTGCCAGCACCCAAGCAAGGGCAGGGTTGGTCTACGAGCAGTACTTC. Its protein product is CASTQARAGLVYEQYF.

In its sample, this clonotype was seen many times. The rearrangement uses TRBV7-8 and TRBJ2-7; D gene ambiguous. The CDR3 runs 12 residues. Germline V gives CDR1 SGHVS, CDR2 FQNEAQ. The V end was cut by 6 bases, the J end by 3 bases, with 9 bases between. CDR3 loop: CASSLSRYEQYF. In DNA, the CDR3 is TGTGCCAGCAGTTTAAGCCGCTACGAGCAGTACTTC. Variable domain in full (rest from reference TRBV7-8 and TRBJ2-7): GAGVSQSPRYKVAKRGQDVALRCDPISGHVSLFWYQQALGQGPEFLTYFQNEAQLDKSGLPSDRFFAERPEGSVSTLKIQRTQQEDSAVYLCASSLSRYEQYFGPGTRLTVT.

The chain uses TRBV28 and TRBJ1-6; D unresolved. CDR1 is MDHEN and CDR2 is SYDVKM in the germline V gene. This CDR3 spans 17 amino acids. V lost 5 bases to trimming and J lost 0 bases, with 14 bases between them. DNA for the CDR3: TGTGCCAGCAGTCTTGTGTCGGGGAGCTCCTATAATTCACCCCTCCACTTT. It translates to CASSLVSGSSYNSPLHF.

The chain uses TRBV5-1 and TRBJ2-7, with TRBD2 matching over 10 bases. Gene TRBJ2-5 matches the end of the DNA better, so the J call may be wrong. The CDR3 covers 16 residues. The germline CDR1 and CDR2 sequences are SGHRS and YFSETQ. CDR3 in amino acids: CASRDDWASGGETQYF. CDR3 coding DNA: TGCGCCAGCAGAGACGATTGGGCTAGCGGGGGAGAGACCCAGTACTTC.

The chain carries TRBV6-5 and TRBJ2-3; 8 bases align to TRBD2. Trimming cost V 10 bases and J 2 bases; bases outside gene matches: 14. This CDR3 comprises 16 residues. CDR1 is MNHEY, CDR2 SVGAGI, per germline. The CDR3 coding sequence is TGTGCCACCCACCCGTGGGCGGGGGGTATCACAGATACGCAGTATTTT. Encoded protein: CATHPWAGGITDTQYF.

The chain carries TRBV20-1 and TRBJ2-7; D possibly matches TRBD1 or TRBD2 (5 bases each). Germline V gives CDR1 DFQATT, CDR2 SNEGSKA (reference sequence). The CDR3 contains 14 residues. Between the trimmed V and J ends, which lost 3 bases and 10 bases, there was a span of 22 bases. The chain's CDR3 is CSARGTADPGTQYF. CDR3 nucleotides: TGCAGTGCTAGGGGGACCGCCGATCCGGGAACCCAGTACTTC.

The chain is built from TRBV7-2 and TRBJ1-1; D perhaps matches TRBD1 (5 bases). The CDR3 is made up of 16 amino acids. Germline V gene sequence: CDR1 SGHTA, CDR2 FQGNSA. V was cut by 0 bases and J by 1 base, with 12 bases left in between. The CDR3 region has the DNA TGTGCCAGCAGCTTAGCGTCGGCGGGGGAGAACACTGAAGCTTTCTTT. Protein product: CASSLASAGENTEAFF. The whole variable domain, filled in from reference TRBV7-2 and TRBJ1-1, reads GAGVSQSPSNKVTEKGKDVELRCDPISGHTALYWYRQSLGQGLEFLIYFQGNSAPDKSGLPSDRFSAERTGGSVSTLTIQRTQQEDSAVYLCASSLASAGENTEAFFGQGTRLTVV.

This clonotype was counted a few times. The chain recombines TRBV5-8 with TRBJ2-5; D is perhaps TRBD1 (6 bases). Trimming took 3 bases from V and 1 from J, leaving 19 bases between them. This CDR3 has 17 residues. Germline CDR1 is SGHTS and CDR2 is YDEGEE. Here the CDR3 reads CASSSPWGHAAQETQYF. The CDR3 nucleotides read TGTGCCAGCAGCTCACCCTGGGGGCATGCGGCCCAAGAGACCCAGTACTTC.

The sample holds one count of this clonotype. The rearrangement joins TRBV9 to TRBJ2-3, with TRBD1 identical over 7 bases. The CDR3 loop spans 16 amino acids. V lost 4 bases, J lost 3 bases, and 11 bases stayed unmatched. CDR1 SGDLS and CDR2 YYNGEE come from the germline V gene. The CDR3 nucleotides read TGTGCCAGCAGCACCGAGACAGGGAGAGGGACAGATACGCAGTATTTT. This gives the protein CASSTETGRGTDTQYF.

On this clonotype itself: Lacking the conserved final phenylalanine or tryptophan, this CDR3 likely reflects a read error. The chain recombines TRBV6-1 with TRBJ2-5; D unclear. Trimming took 4 bases from V and 5 from J, leaving 17 bases between them. From germline, CDR1 is MNHNS and CDR2 SASEGT. This CDR3 spans 15 amino acids. Here the CDR3 reads CASSVGLTSGETQYV. As DNA, the CDR3 is TGTGCCAGCAGTGTCGGTCTGACCTCCGGGGAGACCCAGTACGTC.